The 15 T cell receptor beta chains below were found in one sample sequenced in a study of blood T cell repertoires in COVID-19. Clones were sequenced by immunoSEQ multiplex PCR, and TCRdb holds only the in-frame ones, with some missing. The data contain fewer than 130,000 clones, just over 75% of them singletons. The sequencing sample was made of peripheral blood. The receptors here all came from a woman of 80 years or more with acute or convalescent COVID-19.

This rearrangement joins TRBV28 to TRBJ1-2, with 9 bases identical to TRBD1. The V segment lost 6 bases and the J segment 8 bases; nucleotides outside the gene matches: 7. The CDR3 consists of 13 residues. Germline V gene sequence: CDR1 MDHEN, CDR2 SYDVKM. In DNA form, the CDR3 reads TGTGCCAGCAGCCTAGGACAGGGGCTCGGCTACACCTTC. It encodes CASSLGQGLGYTF.

The chain joins TRBV5-1 to TRBJ2-3; maybe TRBD2 (6 bases). This CDR3 contains 16 residues. Looked up from germline, CDR1 is SGHRS and CDR2 is YFSETQ. V shed 0 bases and J shed 1 base, with 12 bases lying between them. The CDR3 DNA sequence: TGCGCCAGCAGCTTGGCCATAATAGCGGGCACAGATACGCAGTATTTT. It encodes CASSLAIIAGTDTQYF.

The gene calls are TRBV5-1 and TRBJ2-3; TRBD2 aligns across 8 bases. The CDR3 covers 15 residues. Germline CDR1 is SGHRS and CDR2 is YFSETQ. V lost 2 bases, J lost 3 bases, and 5 bases stayed unmatched. The CDR3 region is CASSFGGAETDTQYF. CDR3 DNA: TGCGCCAGCAGCTTCGGGGGGGCCGAGACAGATACGCAGTATTTT.

The chain has TRBV19 and TRBJ2-2, with D maybe TRBD2 (6 bases). V was pared by 4 bases and J by 2 bases, with 14 bases between. This CDR3 is 16 amino acids long. Germline loops: CDR1 LNHDA, CDR2 SQIVND (reference sequence). The CDR3 coding sequence is TGTGCCAGTAGTACTCAGGGAGGTAGAAACACCGGGGAGCTGTTTTTT. This translates into CASSTQGGRNTGELFF.

The chain has TRBV4-3 and TRBJ2-1; the match to TRBD2 covers 12 bases. This CDR3 is built from 17 residues. The V gene's germline CDR1 is LGHNA and CDR2 YSLEER. V was clipped by 3 bases and J by 10 bases; unmatched bases: 13. The CDR3 sequence: CASSQTLTSGRWGEQFF. The CDR3 DNA reads TGCGCCAGCAGCCAGACTTTGACTAGCGGGAGATGGGGCGAGCAGTTCTTC.

The chain combines TRBV5-8 with TRBJ1-1; D not resolved. There are 16 residues in the CDR3. The V gene's germline CDR1 is SGHTS and CDR2 YDEGEE. Deletions cut 6 bases from V and 1 base from J, with 19 bases between. The CDR3, as DNA: TGTGCCAGCATGGAACGTTTTGGAGGGAAGAACACTGAAGCTTTCTTT. Amino acids: CASMERFGGKNTEAFF.

This clone occurred once. The gene calls are TRBV5-1 and TRBJ2-5; 7 bases map to TRBD2. V shed 0 bases and J 5 bases; nucleotides not matched to a gene: 7. CDR1 is SGHRS and CDR2 is YFSETQ in the germline V gene. The length of the CDR3 is 15 residues. The CDR3 DNA reads TGCGCCAGCAGCTTGGTGCTTGCGGGGGACGAGACCCAGTACTTC. As protein: CASSLVLAGDETQYF. Based on the CDR3 plus reference TRBV5-1 and TRBJ2-5, the full variable domain is KAGVTQTPRYLIKTRGQQVTLSCSPISGHRSVSWYQQTPGQGLQFLFEYFSETQRNKGNFPGRFSGRQFSNSRSEMNVSTLELGDSALYLCASSLVLAGDETQYFGPGTRLLVL.

J is TRBJ2-5 and V is TRBV7-3, with 12 bases fitting TRBD2. Per germline, CDR1 SGHTA and CDR2 FQGTGA. The V and J ends lost 4 bases and 5 bases, in that order; junction bases with no gene match: 2. The length of the CDR3 is 14 residues. This CDR3 is CASSWTSGAETQYF. The DNA for the CDR3 is TGTGCCAGCAGCTGGACTAGCGGGGCGGAGACCCAGTACTTC. Supplemented by reference TRBV7-3 and TRBJ2-5, the full variable domain reads GAGVSQTPSNKVTEKGKYVELRCDPISGHTALYWYRQSLGQGPEFLIYFQGTGAADDSGLPNDRFFAVRPEGSVSTLKIQRTERGDSAVYLCASSWTSGAETQYFGPGTRLLVL.

The chain has TRBV18 and TRBJ2-2; 13 bases match TRBD2. This CDR3 region has 18 residues. J gave up 4 bases and V 3 bases, and 8 bases lay outside the gene matches. Germline values: CDR1 KGHSH, CDR2 LQKENI. CDR3 region: CASSPPGLAGSGTGELFF. In DNA, the CDR3 is TGTGCCAGCTCACCTCCGGGACTAGCGGGATCGGGCACCGGGGAGCTGTTTTTT.

The rearrangement uses TRBV9 and TRBJ2-1; TRBD2 aligns across 11 bases. From germline, CDR1 is SGDLS and CDR2 YYNGEE. The CDR3 runs to 15 residues. The trim removed 4 bases at V and 6 bases at J, leaving 6 bases unmatched. CDR3 DNA sequence: TGTGCCAGCAGCATTAGCGGGGGGGCATTCAATGAGCAGTTCTTC. Amino acid sequence: CASSISGGAFNEQFF.

This clone was recorded only once. The rearrangement links TRBV6-5 to TRBJ2-7, with TRBD1 as a possible D gene (6 bases). Trimming removed 6 bases at V and 3 bases at J, with 12 bases between. CDR3 length equals 13 residues. The germline V gene has CDR1 MNHEY and CDR2 SVGAGI. In DNA form, the CDR3 reads TGTGCCAGCAGGCTCGGGACACGCTACGAGCAGTACTTC. This sequence encodes CASRLGTRYEQYF.

This clone was observed once. The chain is built from TRBV27 and TRBJ1-3; a possible D gene is TRBD1 (5 bases). Looked up from germline, CDR1 is MNHEY and CDR2 is SMNVEV (reference sequence). This CDR3 spans 14 amino acids. V lost 2 bases, J lost 4 bases, and 9 bases lay in between. CDR3 sequence reads: CASSLRGTGNTIYF. The CDR3 DNA reads TGTGCCAGCAGTTTACGGGGGACCGGAAACACCATATATTTT.

The rearrangement uses TRBV2 and TRBJ2-7; a weak D match, TRBD1 (6 bases). The CDR3 extends over 15 amino acids. From germline, CDR1 is SNHLY and CDR2 FYNNEI. Trimming took 3 bases from V and 1 from J, leaving 13 bases between them. The CDR3 sequence is CASSEGQGGSYEQYF. CDR3 DNA sequence: TGTGCCAGCAGTGAGGGACAAGGGGGTTCCTACGAGCAGTACTTC.

The J gene is TRBJ2-1, the V gene TRBV10-1, with 13 bases fitting TRBD2. The germline gives CDR1 WNHNN, CDR2 SYGVQD (reference sequence). V dropped 5 bases and J dropped 4; count of bases not matched to a gene: 2. The CDR3 loop spans 15 amino acids. The CDR3 region is CASSLGLAGYNEQFF. CDR3 DNA sequence: TGCGCCAGCAGTCTGGGACTAGCGGGATACAATGAGCAGTTCTTC.

This rearrangement joins TRBV5-4 to TRBJ2-1; 8 bases map to TRBD2. CDR1 and CDR2 from the germline V gene are SGHNT and YYREEE (reference sequence). There are 16 residues in the CDR3. The junction had 6 bases not matched to a gene; V was cut back by 4 bases and J by 0 bases. The CDR3: CASSPQLAASYNEQFF. The CDR3, as DNA: TGTGCCAGCAGCCCCCAACTAGCGGCCTCCTACAATGAGCAGTTCTTC.